The 17 T cell receptor beta chains below were found in one sample sequenced in a study of T cells in localized non-small cell lung cancer. Clones were sequenced by immunoSEQ multiplex PCR, and TCRdb holds only the in-frame ones, with some missing. Of 38,000 or so clones in the sample, roughly 85% were seen once. Sequenced here: peripheral blood mononuclear cells, sampled before any cancer treatment. The receptors come from a male donor aged 60 or older with stage II lung adenocarcinoma.

The genes are TRBV7-2 and TRBJ2-1, with TRBD2 matching over 9 bases. Germline CDR1 and CDR2: SGHTA and FQGNSA. V trimming: 3 bases; J trimming: 7 bases; junction bases outside the gene matches: 4. The CDR3 covers 14 residues. CDR3 nucleotide sequence: TGTGCCAGCAGCTTCGGGCGGGAGGGTAATGAGCAGTTCTTC. Protein sequence: CASSFGREGNEQFF.

The V and J genes are TRBV18 and TRBJ2-3, with 7 bases matching TRBD2. The CDR3 sequence is 16 residues long. Germline CDR1 is KGHSH and CDR2 is LQKENI. Trimming took 2 bases from V and 6 from J; bases not matched to a gene: 11. CDR3 coding DNA: TGTGCCAGCTCACCATCTGGGCTAGCGGTCCGGGATACGCAGTATTTT. Residues: CASSPSGLAVRDTQYF.

This sequence joins TRBV7-2 and TRBJ1-4, with 7 bases identical to TRBD1. Germline lookup yields CDR1 SGHTA and CDR2 FQGNSA. With V trimmed by 5 bases and J by 7 bases, 4 bases remained unmatched. This CDR3 contains 13 residues. As DNA, the CDR3 is TGTGCCAGCAGCCGCGACAGGGCTGAAAAACTGTTTTTT. Protein product: CASSRDRAEKLFF.

The chain combines TRBV5-4 with TRBJ2-1, with 7 bases matching TRBD2. The length of the CDR3 is 18 residues. The V segment lost 4 bases and the J segment 6 bases; nucleotides outside the gene matches: 19. Germline-derived CDR1 and CDR2 are SGHNT and YYREEE (reference sequence). The CDR3 reads CASSRAGKPTIGFNEQFF. The CDR3 DNA is TGTGCCAGCAGCCGAGCGGGAAAGCCCACAATCGGTTTCAATGAGCAGTTCTTC. Using reference TRBV5-4 and TRBJ2-1 for the parts outside the CDR3, the full variable domain is ETGVTQSPTHLIKTRGQQVTLRCSSQSGHNTVSWYQQALGQGPQFIFQYYREEENGRGNFPPRFSGLQFPNYSSELNVNALELDDSALYLCASSRAGKPTIGFNEQFFGPGTRLTVL.

The chain carries TRBV11-3 and TRBJ2-1; 8 positions match TRBD2. The CDR3 has 13 residues. Germline V lookup: CDR1 SGHNT, CDR2 YENEEA. The J segment lost 13 bases and the V segment lost 3 bases, leaving 8 bases of the junction unmatched. The CDR3 reads CASSFGLAGRQFF. The CDR3, as DNA: TGTGCCAGCAGCTTCGGTCTAGCGGGCCGACAGTTCTTC. Drawing the rest from reference TRBV11-3 and TRBJ2-1, the complete variable domain is EAGVVQSPRYKIIEKKQPVAFWCNPISGHNTLYWYLQNLGQGPELLIRYENEEAVDDSQLPKDRFSAERLKGVDSTLKIQPAELGDSAVYLCASSFGLAGRQFFGPGTRLTVL.

V gene TRBV29-1 combines with J gene TRBJ1-1; D is ambiguous. Germline V gene data show CDR1 as SQVTM and CDR2 as ANQGSEA. The CDR3 extends over 13 amino acids. Deletions cut 4 bases from V and 3 bases from J, with 12 bases between. The CDR3: CSVAWGSDTEAFF. Here the CDR3 DNA reads TGCAGCGTTGCCTGGGGTAGTGACACTGAAGCTTTCTTT. Variable domain in full (rest from reference TRBV29-1 and TRBJ1-1): SAVISQKPSRDICQRGTSLTIQCQVDSQVTMMFWYRQQPGQSLTLIATANQGSEATYESGFVIDKFPISRPNLTFSTLTVSNMSPEDSSIYLCSVAWGSDTEAFFGQGTRLTVV.

V is TRBV10-3 and J is TRBJ2-3; TRBD1 agrees at 11 bases. Trimming cost V 7 bases and J 4 bases; bases outside gene matches: 13. The CDR3 totals 17 residues. Germline lookup yields CDR1 ENHRY and CDR2 SYGVKD. CDR3: CAITPGTGGPVADTQYF. CDR3 DNA: TGTGCCATCACTCCTGGGACAGGGGGTCCAGTGGCAGATACGCAGTATTTT.

J is TRBJ2-1 and V is TRBV5-4; tentatively, D is TRBD1 or TRBD2 (5 bases each). The CDR3 is made up of 15 amino acids. Germline CDR1 SGHNT, CDR2 YYREEE (reference sequence). The V gene lost 1 base and the J gene lost 1 base, with 9 bases spanning the gap. The CDR3 coding sequence is TGTGCCAGCAGCTTGTCTGGGACGTCCTACAATGAGCAGTTCTTC. This gives the protein CASSLSGTSYNEQFF.

V usage is TRBV6-1 and J usage is TRBJ2-3, with D maybe TRBD2 (6 bases). Trimming left V 7 bases short and J 6 bases short, with 17 bases between. Germline assignment: CDR1 MNHNS and CDR2 SASEGT. This CDR3 has 14 amino acids. The CDR3 protein is CASTSWGERDTQYF. As DNA, the CDR3 is TGTGCCAGCACGTCGTGGGGGGAGCGGGATACGCAGTATTTT.

V usage is TRBV1 and J usage is TRBJ2-1; the listed D gene, TRBD2, was not tested against the DNA. TRBV1 is termed a pseudogene. The CDR3 length is 16 residues. The CDR3 loop is CTSTLEGTSPPGEQFF. The CDR3 DNA reads TGCACCAGCACCCTTGAAGGGACTAGCCCCCCAGGTGAGCAGTTCTTC.

CDR3 sequence reads: CASIAGNYEQYF. CDR3 nucleotides: TGTGCCAGCATAGCGGGGAACTACGAGCAGTACTTC. V gene TRBV6-1 combines with J gene TRBJ2-7; 8 bases are shared with TRBD2. The germline gives CDR1 MNHNS, CDR2 SASEGT. The V gene end was trimmed by 7 bases and the J gene end by 3 bases; junction bases not matched to a gene: 2. CDR3 size: 12 residues.

The chain carries TRBV30 and TRBJ1-1; a weak D match, TRBD1 (5 bases). The germline V gene encodes CDR1 GTSNPN and CDR2 SVGIG (reference sequence). V was pared by 3 bases and J by 5 bases, with 16 bases between. This CDR3 comprises 14 residues. CDR3 in DNA: TGTGCCTGGAGAACTTTGAGCCGGGGGACTGAAGCTTTCTTT. Its protein is CAWRTLSRGTEAFF.

This clone was recorded once. The chain carries TRBV14 and TRBJ2-7; TRBD2 agrees at 11 bases. The V segment lost 4 bases and the J segment 5 bases; nucleotides outside the gene matches: 10. Germline V lookup: CDR1 SGHDN, CDR2 FVKESK. The CDR3 has 16 residues. CDR3 loop: CASSPGSGRAGNEQYF. Here the CDR3 DNA reads TGTGCCAGCAGCCCCGGTAGCGGGAGGGCAGGGAACGAGCAGTACTTC.

V gene TRBV7-6 combines with J gene TRBJ2-5, with D possibly called TRBD1 or TRBD2 (5 bases each). The CDR3 has 15 amino acids. The V and J ends lost 5 bases and 5 bases respectively, with 18 bases between them. The germline gives CDR1 SGHVS, CDR2 FNYEAQ. This chain's CDR3 is CASSPGRGVGETQYF. CDR3 nucleotide sequence: TGTGCCAGCAGCCCGGGGCGAGGGGTAGGGGAGACCCAGTACTTC. The full variable domain, in which reference TRBV7-6 and TRBJ2-5 provide the parts outside the CDR3, is GAGVSQSPRYKVTKRGQDVALRCDPISGHVSLYWYRQALGQGPEFLTYFNYEAQQDKSGLPNDRFSAERPEGSISTLTIQRTEQRDSAMYRCASSPGRGVGETQYFGPGTRLLVL.

The CDR3 DNA follows: TGCGCCAGCAGGCCCGGGACAGGGGATTGCAATGAGCAGTTCTTC. It encodes CASRPGTGDCNEQFF. The chain uses TRBV23-1 and TRBJ2-1; 10 bases agree with TRBD1. TRBV23-1 is marked as an open reading frame, function uncertain. The CDR3 covers 15 residues. Trimming took 6 bases from V and 6 from J; bases not matched to a gene: 8.

This clone was counted a single time. The V call is TRBV19, the J call TRBJ1-1; 9 bases map to TRBD1. V shed 0 bases and J 5 bases; nucleotides not matched to a gene: 7. This CDR3 contains 16 residues. The germline gives CDR1 LNHDA, CDR2 SQIVND (reference sequence). The CDR3 DNA reads TGTGCCAGTAGTATAGATGTCCGACAGGGGGGGACTGAAGCTTTCTTT. It codes for CASSIDVRQGGTEAFF.

This clone was detected only a few times. This chain connects TRBV28 to TRBJ2-2, with D perhaps TRBD2 (6 bases). Trimming removed 8 bases at V and 2 bases at J, with 15 bases between. CDR1 and CDR2 from the germline V gene are MDHEN and SYDVKM. The CDR3 has 15 amino acids. CDR3: CASALAATNTGELFF. CDR3 in DNA: TGTGCCAGCGCCTTAGCGGCCACAAACACCGGGGAGCTGTTTTTT. Combining the CDR3 with reference TRBV28 and TRBJ2-2 gives the whole variable domain DVKVTQSSRYLVKRTGEKVFLECVQDMDHENMFWYRQDPGLGLRLIYFSYDVKMKEKGDIPEGYSVSREKKERFSLILESASTNQTSMYLCASALAATNTGELFFGEGSRLTVL.